This T cell receptor beta chain was found in a study of shared clonotypes between healthy human individuals. Libraries were prepared by immunoSEQ multiplex PCR; TCRdb keeps only in-frame clonotypes and omits some of them. The repertoire holds hundreds of thousands of clones, with about 74% as singletons. This CDR3 contains 11 residues. V lost 2 bases to trimming and J lost 9 bases, with 8 bases between them. Germline V CDR1 and CDR2: WSHSY, SAAADI. Sequenced material: memory CD4+ T cells sorted from blood. Subset indicated: CD45RA-negative fraction. This receptor was identified in a woman aged 30 to 39 in good health. The chain couples TRBV10-2 to TRBJ2-7; no definite D call. CDR3 in amino acids: CASSEPGRQYF. DNA for the CDR3: TGCGCCAGCAGTGAGCCGGGCCGGCAGTACTTC.